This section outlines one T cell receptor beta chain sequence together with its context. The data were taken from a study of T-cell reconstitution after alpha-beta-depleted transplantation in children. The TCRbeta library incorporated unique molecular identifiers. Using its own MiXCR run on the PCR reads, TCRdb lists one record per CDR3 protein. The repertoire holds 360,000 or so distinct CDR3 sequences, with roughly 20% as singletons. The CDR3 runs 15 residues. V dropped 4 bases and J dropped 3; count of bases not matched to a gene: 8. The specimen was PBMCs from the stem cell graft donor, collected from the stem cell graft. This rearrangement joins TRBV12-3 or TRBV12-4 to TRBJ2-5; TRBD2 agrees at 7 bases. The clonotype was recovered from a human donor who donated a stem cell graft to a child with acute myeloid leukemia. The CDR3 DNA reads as TGTGCCAGCAGTTCCCGCCCGGGGGGTGAAGAGACCCAGTACTTC. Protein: CASSSRPGGEETQYF.